Sequencing of this T cell receptor beta chain was carried out in a study of cytomegalovirus exposure and HLA in healthy donors. Study outcomes and limitations: Presence/absence comparisons presumed near-even sequencing depth among donors. A later analysis by the authors found several of the most significant clusters apparently linked to common viral pathogens.

Germline loops: CDR1 SNHLY, CDR2 FYNNEI. J was trimmed by 4 bases and V by 4 bases; bases with no gene match: 5. The CDR3 length is 15 residues. Worth noting for this clone: Its antigen is not known.

Both 60 Vbeta primers and 13 Jbeta primers went into the PCR. The method was immunoSEQ multiplex PCR; TCRdb's version includes in-frame clones alone and lacks a portion of them. The repertoire holds 150,000 or so clones, with more than 75% as singletons. This TCR was sampled from a man under 40 in good health and CMV-seropositive. What was sequenced was PBMCs. The V call is TRBV2, the J call TRBJ2-7; TRBD2 matches at 12 bases. CDR3 coding DNA: TGTGCCAGCAGTGGAAAGACTAGCGGGAGTTACGAGCAGTACTTC. It specifies CASSGKTSGSYEQYF. Filled out from reference TRBV2 and TRBJ2-7, the complete variable domain reads EPEVTQTPSHQVTQMGQEVILRCVPISNHLYFYWYRQILGQKVEFLVSFYNNEISEKSEIFDDQFSVERPDGSNFTLKIRSTKLEDSAMYFCASSGKTSGSYEQYFGPGTRLTVT.